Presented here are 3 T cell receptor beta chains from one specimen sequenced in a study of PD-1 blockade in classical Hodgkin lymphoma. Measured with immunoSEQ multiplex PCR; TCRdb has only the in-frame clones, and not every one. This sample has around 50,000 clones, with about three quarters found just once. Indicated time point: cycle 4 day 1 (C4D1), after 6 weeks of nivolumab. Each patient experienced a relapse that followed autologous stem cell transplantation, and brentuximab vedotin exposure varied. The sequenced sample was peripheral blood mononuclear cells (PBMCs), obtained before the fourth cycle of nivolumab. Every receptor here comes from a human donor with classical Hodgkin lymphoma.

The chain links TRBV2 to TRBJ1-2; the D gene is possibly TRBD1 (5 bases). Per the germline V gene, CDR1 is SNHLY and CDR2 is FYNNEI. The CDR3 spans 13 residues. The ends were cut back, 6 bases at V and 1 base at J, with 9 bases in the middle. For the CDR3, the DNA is TGTGCCAGCAGGGGGACTTTTAACTATGGCTACACCTTC. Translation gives CASRGTFNYGYTF.

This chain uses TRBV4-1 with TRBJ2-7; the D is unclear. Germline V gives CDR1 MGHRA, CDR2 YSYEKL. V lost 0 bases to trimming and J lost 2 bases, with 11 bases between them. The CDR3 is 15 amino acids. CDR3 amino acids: CASSQDPAPPYEQYF. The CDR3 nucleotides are TGCGCCAGCAGCCAAGACCCGGCCCCTCCCTACGAGCAGTACTTC.

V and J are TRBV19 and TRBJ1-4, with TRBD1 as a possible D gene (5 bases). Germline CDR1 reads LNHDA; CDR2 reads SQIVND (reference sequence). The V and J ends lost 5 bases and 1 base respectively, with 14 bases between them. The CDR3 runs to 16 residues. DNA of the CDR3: TGTGCCAGTAGTTTGGGGCGGATGTTAACTAATGAAAAACTGTTTTTT. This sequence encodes CASSLGRMLTNEKLFF.